This T cell receptor beta chain stems from a study of T cell responses to AZD1222 COVID-19 vaccine. Study summary: Analyses pooled second doses at about 4 or about 12 weeks. The study's findings and limits: The study reported that nearly half of spike-specific TCRs target unmutated variant regions.

Assay: immunoSEQ multiplex PCR; the TCRdb copy retains only in-frame clones and omits some. The data contain approximately 140,000 clones, less than 95% of them singletons. On this clone itself: Its antigen is currently unknown.

In germline, CDR1 is LNHDA, CDR2 SQIVND (reference sequence). V shed 7 bases, J shed 2 bases, and the junction held 7 bases outside the gene matches. CDR3 length: 15 amino acids. The V call is TRBV19, the J call TRBJ2-5; 10 bases are shared with TRBD2. This TCR was sampled from an adult in good health. Sequenced material: peripheral blood, taken on day 0 of AZD1222 vaccination. The CDR3 coding sequence is TGTGCCAGTACCCGTAGCGGGGGGCGGCAAGAGACCCAGTACTTC. Translation gives CASTRSGGRQETQYF.